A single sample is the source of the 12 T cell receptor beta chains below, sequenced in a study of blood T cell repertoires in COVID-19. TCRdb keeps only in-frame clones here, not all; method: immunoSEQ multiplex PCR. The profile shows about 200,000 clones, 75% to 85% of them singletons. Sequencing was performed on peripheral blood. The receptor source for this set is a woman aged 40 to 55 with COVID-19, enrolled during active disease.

CDR3 sequence (DNA): TGTGCCAGCAGTGAAACCCTCAGGACAGGGGGCGCGGAGACCCAGTACTTC. The encoded protein is CASSETLRTGGAETQYF. The chain employs TRBV2 and TRBJ2-5, with TRBD1 identical over 11 bases. The CDR3 consists of 17 residues. The J segment lost 5 bases and the V segment lost 2 bases, leaving 10 bases of the junction unmatched. Per germline, CDR1 SNHLY and CDR2 FYNNEI.

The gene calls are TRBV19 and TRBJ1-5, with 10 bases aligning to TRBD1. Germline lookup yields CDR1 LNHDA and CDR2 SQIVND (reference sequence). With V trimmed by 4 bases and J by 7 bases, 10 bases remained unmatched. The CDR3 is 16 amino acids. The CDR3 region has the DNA TGTGCCAGTAGTACCGAACATGGACAGGGGGGACAGCCCCAGCATTTT. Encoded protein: CASSTEHGQGGQPQHF.

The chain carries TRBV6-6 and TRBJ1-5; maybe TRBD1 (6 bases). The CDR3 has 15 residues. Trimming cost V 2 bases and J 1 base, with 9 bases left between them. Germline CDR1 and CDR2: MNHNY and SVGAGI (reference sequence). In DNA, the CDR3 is TGTGCCAGCAGTTACGTGGACAGCAGCAATCAGCCCCAGCATTTT. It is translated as CASSYVDSSNQPQHF.

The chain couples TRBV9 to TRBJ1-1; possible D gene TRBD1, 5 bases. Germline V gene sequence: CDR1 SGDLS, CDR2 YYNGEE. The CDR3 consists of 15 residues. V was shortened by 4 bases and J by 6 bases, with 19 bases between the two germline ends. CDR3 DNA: TGTGCCAGCAGCTCATCGGCGGGGGTCGGGTCTGAAGCTTTCTTT. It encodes CASSSSAGVGSEAFF.

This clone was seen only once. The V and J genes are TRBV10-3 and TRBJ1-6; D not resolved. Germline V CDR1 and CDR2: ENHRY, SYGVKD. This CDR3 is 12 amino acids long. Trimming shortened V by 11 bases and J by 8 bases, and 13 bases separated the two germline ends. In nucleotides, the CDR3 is TGTGCCTCGAGGGAGGGAGATTCACCCCTCCACTTT. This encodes CASREGDSPLHF.

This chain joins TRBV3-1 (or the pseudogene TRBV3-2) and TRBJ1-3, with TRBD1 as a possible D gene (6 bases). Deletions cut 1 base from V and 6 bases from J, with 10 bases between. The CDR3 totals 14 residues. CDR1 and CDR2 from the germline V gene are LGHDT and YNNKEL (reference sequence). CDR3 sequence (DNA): TGTGCCAGCAGCCAAGGCGGGGGACAAAACACCATATATTTT. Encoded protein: CASSQGGGQNTIYF.

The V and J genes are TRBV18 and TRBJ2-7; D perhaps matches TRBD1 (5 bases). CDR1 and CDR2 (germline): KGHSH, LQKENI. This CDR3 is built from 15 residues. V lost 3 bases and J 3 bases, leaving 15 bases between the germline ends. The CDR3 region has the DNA TGTGCCAGCTCACCGTCACAGGCCCCCCACTACGAGCAGTACTTC. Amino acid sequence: CASSPSQAPHYEQYF.

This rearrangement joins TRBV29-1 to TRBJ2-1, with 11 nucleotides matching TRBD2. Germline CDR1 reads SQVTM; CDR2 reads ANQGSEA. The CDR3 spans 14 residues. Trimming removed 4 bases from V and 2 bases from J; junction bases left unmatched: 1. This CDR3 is CSVGLAGPYNEQFF. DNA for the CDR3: TGCAGCGTTGGACTAGCGGGACCCTACAATGAGCAGTTCTTC.

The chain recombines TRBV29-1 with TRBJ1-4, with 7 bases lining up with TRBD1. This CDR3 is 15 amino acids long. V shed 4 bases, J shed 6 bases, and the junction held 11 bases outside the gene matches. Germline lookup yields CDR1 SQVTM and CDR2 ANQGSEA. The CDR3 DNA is TGCAGCGTTGCAGTGGCGGCAGGGGGAGATGAAAAACTGTTTTTT. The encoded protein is CSVAVAAGGDEKLFF.

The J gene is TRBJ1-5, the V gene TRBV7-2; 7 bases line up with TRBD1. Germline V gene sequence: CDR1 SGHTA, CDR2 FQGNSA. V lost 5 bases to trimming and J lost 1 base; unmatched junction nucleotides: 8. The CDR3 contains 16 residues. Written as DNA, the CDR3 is TGTGCCAGCAGCGGACCAGGGGGGCAGAGCAATCAGCCCCAGCATTTT. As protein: CASSGPGGQSNQPQHF.

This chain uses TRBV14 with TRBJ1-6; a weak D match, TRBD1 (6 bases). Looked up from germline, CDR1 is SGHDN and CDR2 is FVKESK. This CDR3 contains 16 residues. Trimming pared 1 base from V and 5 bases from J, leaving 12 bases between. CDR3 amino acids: CASSQGGGVHNSPLHF. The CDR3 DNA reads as TGTGCCAGCAGCCAAGGGGGGGGCGTCCATAATTCACCCCTCCACTTT. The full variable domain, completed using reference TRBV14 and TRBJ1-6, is EAGVTQFPSHSVIEKGQTVTLRCDPISGHDNLYWYRRVMGKEIKFLLHFVKESKQDESGMPNNRFLAERTGGTYSTLKVQPAELEDSGVYFCASSQGGGVHNSPLHFGNGTRLTVT.

As DNA, the CDR3 is TGCGCCAGCAGCCAGACGACAGGGGGCAGGTATGGCTACACCTTC. It codes for CASSQTTGGRYGYTF. The chain combines TRBV4-1 with TRBJ1-2; 10 bases line up with TRBD1. CDR3 length equals 15 residues. The V segment lost 3 bases and the J segment 5 bases; nucleotides outside the gene matches: 6. Germline CDR1 MGHRA, CDR2 YSYEKL.